The present entry profiles one T cell receptor (beta chain) with its context. Antigen specificity is unknown. The roughly 120-subject validation cohort, separate from the 666-subject first cohort, included the donors. The V end lost 8 bases, the J end lost 3 bases, and 10 bases lay between the germline ends. Germline assignment: CDR1 MNHNS and CDR2 SASEGT. This CDR3 comprises 12 residues. These data belong to a study of cytomegalovirus exposure and HLA in healthy donors. Libraries were prepared by immunoSEQ multiplex PCR; TCRdb keeps only in-frame clonotypes and omits some of them. The sample records some 170,000 clones, about 87% being singletons. Findings and limits, study-wide: There were some public TCRs occurring in many donors, but most TCR sequences were rare. According to a later analysis, TCR clusters from the first cohort tended to co-occur in the roughly 130 validation repertoires.

The V and J genes are TRBV6-1 and TRBJ1-1; possibly TRBD1 for D (6 bases). The sequence came from a woman aged 30 to 39 in good health and CMV-seronegative. Input material: PBMCs. The DNA for the CDR3 is TGTGCCAGCTACAGGGTGGACACTGAAGCTTTCTTT. Its protein is CASYRVDTEAFF.